The 19 T cell receptor beta chains below were found in one sample sequenced in a study of beta chain features in type 1 diabetes. Reverse transcribing all isolated RNA meant expressed TCRB transcripts were sequenced. Clones were read by immunoSEQ multiplex PCR, and TCRdb kept only the in-frame ones, dropping some. Here the sample spans 900,000 or so clones, roughly 15% being singletons. Sample: naive CD4+ T cells from blood. The receptors stem from a woman between 18 and 29 years old in good health.

This clone was picked up a small number of times. V is TRBV6-1 and J is TRBJ2-6; weak D call: TRBD1 (6 bases). CDR3 size: 13 residues. Germline-derived CDR1 and CDR2 are MNHNS and SASEGT. Trimming took 10 bases from V and 2 from J, leaving 9 bases between them. The CDR3 nucleotides read TGTGCCACCAGGACAGCTGGGGCCAACGTCCTGACTTTC. Its translation is CATRTAGANVLTF.

The chain is built from TRBV7-9 and TRBJ1-4; D ambiguous. The ends were cut back, 10 bases at V and 8 bases at J, with 14 bases in the middle. This CDR3 is 12 amino acids long. The germline CDR1 and CDR2 sequences are SEHNR and FQNEAQ (reference sequence). The CDR3 region is CATSRREEKLFF. The CDR3 region has the DNA TGTGCCACCTCCCGACGAGAGGAAAAACTGTTTTTT.

The rearrangement joins TRBV7-9 to TRBJ2-1; unclear D gene. The CDR3 has 12 residues. The germline V gene has CDR1 SEHNR and CDR2 FQNEAQ (reference sequence). Trimming shortened V by 8 bases and J by 3 bases, and 8 bases separated the two germline ends. This CDR3 reads CASSTHYNEQFF. The CDR3 coding sequence is TGTGCCAGCTCGACACACTACAATGAGCAGTTCTTC.

The chain is built from TRBV4-3 and TRBJ2-5; D is uncertain. The CDR3 loop spans 12 amino acids. Trimming took 0 bases from V and 7 from J, leaving 6 bases between them. Germline assignment: CDR1 LGHNA and CDR2 YSLEER. In DNA form, the CDR3 reads TGCGCCAGCAGCCAAGATTCGGGGACCCAGTACTTC. Amino acid sequence: CASSQDSGTQYF.

This clone was found a few times. The genes are TRBV4-2 and TRBJ2-3; D uncertain. The CDR3 runs to 16 residues. V dropped 1 base and J dropped 6 bases, with 17 bases sitting between them. Germline CDR1 reads LGHNA; CDR2 reads YNFKEQ. CDR3 nucleotide sequence: TGTGCCAGCAGCCAAGCAGCCAGGTTGGGTTCGGATACGCAGTATTTT. It specifies CASSQAARLGSDTQYF.

This clone came up a few times. This chain uses TRBV2 with TRBJ2-3; 7 bases are a match to TRBD2. J was trimmed by 0 bases and V by 4 bases; bases with no gene match: 7. Germline lookup yields CDR1 SNHLY and CDR2 FYNNEI. This CDR3 has 16 residues. The CDR3 is CASSGGTIPSTDTQYF. As DNA, the CDR3 is TGTGCCAGCAGTGGGGGGACTATTCCTAGCACAGATACGCAGTATTTT.

Of note for this clone: Different DNA sequences within this sample yield the same CDR3. The chain recombines TRBV27 with TRBJ2-1, with D unresolved. The length of the CDR3 is 13 residues. The germline V and J ends were trimmed by 11 bases and 0 bases, with 11 bases remaining between them. Germline CDR1 is MNHEY and CDR2 is SMNVEV (reference sequence). CDR3 amino acids: CASRLSSYNEQFF. DNA for the CDR3: TGTGCCTCAAGGCTAAGCTCCTACAATGAGCAGTTCTTC.

This clone has just a few counts. A read error may explain this, as a much larger clone is one base away. Other DNA sequences in this sample translate to the same CDR3. V is TRBV7-9 and J is TRBJ2-3, with D unclear. The V gene's germline CDR1 is SEHNR and CDR2 FQNEAQ (reference sequence). The V gene lost 1 base and the J gene lost 2 bases, with 1 base spanning the gap. There are 12 residues in the CDR3. The CDR3 bases are TGTGCCAGCAGCTTAGACACAGATACGCAGTATTTT. It translates to CASSLDTDTQYF.

In its sample, this clone was seen a few times. The rearrangement links TRBV28 to TRBJ2-5; TRBD1 aligns across 7 bases. Germline V gives CDR1 MDHEN, CDR2 SYDVKM. The V and J ends lost 6 bases and 2 bases, in that order; junction bases with no gene match: 9. The CDR3 has 15 amino acids. The CDR3 nucleotides are TGTGCCAGCAGGGGTACCGGGACAGCTCAAGAGACCCAGTACTTC. Protein sequence: CASRGTGTAQETQYF.

This clone was seen a handful of times. The chain carries TRBV11-2 and TRBJ2-2, with TRBD2 identical over 13 bases. This CDR3 spans 17 amino acids. Germline loops: CDR1 SGHAT, CDR2 FQNNGV. V dropped 5 bases and J dropped 7; count of bases not matched to a gene: 10. The CDR3 here is CASSAPLAGGPIGELFF. CDR3 in DNA: TGTGCCAGCAGCGCCCCACTAGCGGGAGGGCCCATCGGGGAGCTGTTTTTT.

This sequence joins TRBV2 and TRBJ2-7, with D unresolved. The CDR3 is 13 residues long. CDR1 is SNHLY and CDR2 is FYNNEI in the germline V gene. Trimming pared 4 bases from V and 5 bases from J, leaving 12 bases between. CDR3 sequence reads: CASSVRALNEQYF. CDR3 DNA: TGTGCCAGCAGTGTACGGGCCTTGAACGAGCAGTACTTC.

The chain combines TRBV5-6 with TRBJ2-5; tentative D call: TRBD1 (6 bases). The ends were cut back, 0 bases at V and 3 bases at J, with 12 bases in the middle. The CDR3 spans 15 residues. The germline V gene has CDR1 SGHDT and CDR2 YYEEEE. The CDR3 loop is CASSLEGDLKETQYF. For the CDR3, the DNA is TGTGCCAGCAGCTTGGAGGGGGACCTTAAAGAGACCCAGTACTTC.

The CDR3 loop is CASSFGISSTDTQYF. DNA of the CDR3: TGTGCCAGCAGCTTTGGGATATCAAGCACAGATACGCAGTATTTT. The rearrangement joins TRBV7-9 to TRBJ2-3; no reliable D call. V was shortened by 3 bases and J by 0 bases, with 10 bases between the two germline ends. The CDR3 sequence is 15 residues long. The germline CDR1 and CDR2 sequences are SEHNR and FQNEAQ (reference sequence).

This clone has a handful of counts. V usage is TRBV5-6 and J usage is TRBJ2-1; D ambiguous. The CDR3 length is 11 residues. From germline, CDR1 is SGHDT and CDR2 YYEEEE. The V end was cut by 5 bases, the J end by 11 bases, with 11 bases between. The CDR3 sequence: CASSYRAKQFF. The CDR3, as DNA: TGTGCCAGCAGTTACCGGGCTAAGCAGTTCTTC.

The chain joins TRBV4-2 to TRBJ2-5; possibly TRBD2 for D (5 bases). CDR1 and CDR2 (germline): LGHNA, YNFKEQ. The V gene lost 3 bases and the J gene lost 4 bases, with 12 bases spanning the gap. CDR3 size: 14 residues. Here the CDR3 DNA reads TGTGCCAGCAGCCAGGGGAGCAGAAGAGAGACCCAGTACTTC. It codes for CASSQGSRRETQYF.

The chain is built from TRBV6-6 and TRBJ1-5; TRBD1 is a possible D gene (5 bases). The V end lost 6 bases, the J end lost 6 bases, and 18 bases lay between the germline ends. The CDR3 totals 15 residues. Germline V gives CDR1 MNHNY, CDR2 SVGAGI (reference sequence). CDR3 region: CASSRVRGVGQPQHF. The CDR3 DNA reads TGTGCCAGCAGCCGGGTCAGAGGGGTTGGTCAGCCCCAGCATTTT.

The chain employs TRBV19 and TRBJ2-7, with 12 bases fitting TRBD1. Trimming cost V 3 bases and J 2 bases; bases outside gene matches: 11. The CDR3 covers 18 residues. The germline V gene has CDR1 LNHDA and CDR2 SQIVND (reference sequence). The CDR3 loop is CASSIRRGQGATPYEQYF. CDR3 DNA: TGTGCCAGTAGTATTCGGAGGGGACAGGGGGCGACCCCCTACGAGCAGTACTTC.

This clone has only a few counts. The genes are TRBV2 and TRBJ2-2; 7 bases are shared with TRBD1. CDR1 and CDR2 from the germline V gene are SNHLY and FYNNEI. CDR3 size: 14 residues. The ends lost 6 bases at V and 6 bases at J; junction bases unmatched: 7. The CDR3, as DNA: TGTGCCAGCAGGAGGGGACAGCTCGCCGGGGAGCTGTTTTTT. Its protein is CASRRGQLAGELFF.

This clone has more than one count but fewer than ten. This chain links TRBV29-1 with TRBJ2-7; tentative D call: TRBD2 (5 bases). The CDR3 totals 14 residues. Germline V gives CDR1 SQVTM, CDR2 ANQGSEA. Trimming shortened V by 5 bases and J by 7 bases, and 21 bases separated the two germline ends. This CDR3 reads CSVTSGGSRGEQYF. The DNA for the CDR3 is TGCAGCGTTACCTCCGGCGGTTCGAGAGGGGAGCAGTACTTC.